This entry lists 2 T cell receptor beta chains sequenced from one sample in a study of sequential checkpoint blockade in melanoma. Treatment noted: randomized to nivolumab then ipilimumab (arm A) or the reverse (arm B). Here immunoSEQ multiplex PCR was the method, and the copy in TCRdb shows in-frame clones only, minus some. In the table there are roughly 28,000 clones, 70% to 80% of which are singletons. Sequences were derived from CD8+ T cells sorted from blood (inferred from file names), sampled from a patient given nivolumab and ipilimumab in sequence. The origin of the receptors is a human donor with melanoma.

The chain joins TRBV9 to TRBJ2-5, with 12 bases that match TRBD1. CDR3 length equals 14 residues. The V and J ends lost 3 bases and 5 bases, in that order; junction bases with no gene match: 2. Looked up from germline, CDR1 is SGDLS and CDR2 is YYNGEE. CDR3 amino acids: CASSEGQGAETQYF. In nucleotides, the CDR3 is TGTGCCAGCAGCGAGGGACAGGGGGCGGAGACCCAGTACTTC.

This clone was found once. The gene calls are TRBV9 and TRBJ1-4; maybe TRBD1 (6 bases). The germline V gene encodes CDR1 SGDLS and CDR2 YYNGEE. Trimming left V 2 bases short and J 0 bases short, with 8 bases between. The CDR3 covers 15 residues. The CDR3 sequence is CASSVSGATNEKLFF. DNA of the CDR3: TGTGCCAGCAGCGTCTCAGGGGCAACTAATGAAAAACTGTTTTTT.